What follows is one T cell receptor (beta chain) and its context. This entry belongs to a study of blood T cell repertoires in COVID-19. Study-wide context: Some COVID-19 samples were acute and others convalescent; all came from the United States, Italy and Spain.

Libraries were prepared by immunoSEQ multiplex PCR; TCRdb keeps only in-frame clonotypes and omits some of them. This table has roughly 310,000 clones, approximately 91% appearing once. Per the germline V gene, CDR1 is MGHRA and CDR2 is YSYEKL. The CDR3 consists of 17 residues. The ends were cut back, 1 base at V and 7 bases at J, with 17 bases in the middle. Participants' own reports of clinical history determined their cohort assignment. The TCR sequence derives from a woman in her 40s who had recovered from COVID-19. The sequencing input was PBMCs or T cells enriched from blood (not recorded which). V and J are TRBV4-1 and TRBJ1-6; unclear D gene. The CDR3 loop is CASSQGEGQQLNSPLHF. DNA for the CDR3: TGCGCCAGCAGCCAAGGGGAGGGTCAGCAGTTGAATTCACCCCTCCACTTT.